This T cell receptor (beta chain) was identified during a study of regulatory T cells in long-lasting Graves disease. The time point is: persistent/refractory GD, antithyroid drugs over 5 years with positive TRAb. PBMCs were the source of the RNA used for TCR sequencing. Diagnosis followed American Thyroid Association guidelines for Graves' disease. Assembly of TCR beta libraries relied on iRepertoire HTBI primers together with Arm-PCR of CDR3 regions. TCRdb ran MiXCR on the multiplex PCR reads and lists one entry per CDR3 protein. The sample consists of 350,000 to 450,000 distinct CDR3 sequences, under 25% of them appearing once. V lost 11 bases and J 8 bases, leaving 12 bases between the germline ends. CDR3 length: 10 residues.

The sequence came from a female donor with Graves disease. The gene calls are TRBV12-3 or TRBV12-4 and TRBJ1-1; D is possibly TRBD1 (5 bases). The starting material was peripheral blood mononuclear cells (PBMCs), obtained when the disease was refractory, from a patient treated with antithyroid drugs. The CDR3 sequence: CASRGVEAFF. The CDR3 nucleotides read TGTGCCTCCAGAGGGGTCGAAGCTTTCTTT.